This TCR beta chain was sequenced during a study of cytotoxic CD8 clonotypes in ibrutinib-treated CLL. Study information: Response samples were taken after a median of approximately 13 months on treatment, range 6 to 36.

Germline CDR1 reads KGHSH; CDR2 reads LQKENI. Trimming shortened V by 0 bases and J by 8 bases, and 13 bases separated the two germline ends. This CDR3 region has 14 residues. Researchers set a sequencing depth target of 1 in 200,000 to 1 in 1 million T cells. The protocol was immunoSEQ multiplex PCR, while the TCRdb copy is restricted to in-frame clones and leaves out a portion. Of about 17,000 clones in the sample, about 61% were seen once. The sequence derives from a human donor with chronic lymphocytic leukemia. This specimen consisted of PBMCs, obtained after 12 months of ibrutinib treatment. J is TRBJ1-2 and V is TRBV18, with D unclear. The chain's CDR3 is CASSPPAALRGYTF. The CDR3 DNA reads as TGTGCCAGCTCACCACCGGCGGCCTTAAGGGGCTACACCTTC.